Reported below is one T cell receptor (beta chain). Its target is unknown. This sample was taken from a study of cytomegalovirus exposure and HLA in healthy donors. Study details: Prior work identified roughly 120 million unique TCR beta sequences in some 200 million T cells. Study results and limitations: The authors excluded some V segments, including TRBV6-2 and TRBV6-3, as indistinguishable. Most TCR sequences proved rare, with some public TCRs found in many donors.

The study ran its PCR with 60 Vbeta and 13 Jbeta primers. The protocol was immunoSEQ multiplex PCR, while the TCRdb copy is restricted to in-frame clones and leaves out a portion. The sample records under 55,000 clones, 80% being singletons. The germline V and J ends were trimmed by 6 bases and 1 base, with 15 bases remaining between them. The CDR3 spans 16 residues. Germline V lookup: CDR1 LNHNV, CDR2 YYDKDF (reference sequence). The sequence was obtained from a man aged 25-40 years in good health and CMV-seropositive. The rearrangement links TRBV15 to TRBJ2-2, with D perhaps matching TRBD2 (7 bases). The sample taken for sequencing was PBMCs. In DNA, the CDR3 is TGTGCCACCAGTAGGGGGGGGGCGCAGAACACCGGGGAGCTGTTTTTT. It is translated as CATSRGGAQNTGELFF.